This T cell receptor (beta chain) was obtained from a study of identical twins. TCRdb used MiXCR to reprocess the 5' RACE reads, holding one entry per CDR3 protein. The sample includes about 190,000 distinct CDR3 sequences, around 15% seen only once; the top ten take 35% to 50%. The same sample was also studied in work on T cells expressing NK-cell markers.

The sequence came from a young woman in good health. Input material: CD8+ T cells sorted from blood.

CDR3 DNA: TGTGCCAGCAGCCCCATGGTGGGGCGCGATCAGCCCCAGCATTTT. Its protein product is CASSPMVGRDQPQHF. The chain is built from TRBV6-2 or TRBV6-3 and TRBJ1-5, with TRBD1 as a possible D gene (5 bases). The CDR3 consists of 15 residues. V was trimmed by 6 bases and J by 5 bases, leaving 17 bases between them. The germline V gene has CDR1 MNHEY and CDR2 SVGEGT.